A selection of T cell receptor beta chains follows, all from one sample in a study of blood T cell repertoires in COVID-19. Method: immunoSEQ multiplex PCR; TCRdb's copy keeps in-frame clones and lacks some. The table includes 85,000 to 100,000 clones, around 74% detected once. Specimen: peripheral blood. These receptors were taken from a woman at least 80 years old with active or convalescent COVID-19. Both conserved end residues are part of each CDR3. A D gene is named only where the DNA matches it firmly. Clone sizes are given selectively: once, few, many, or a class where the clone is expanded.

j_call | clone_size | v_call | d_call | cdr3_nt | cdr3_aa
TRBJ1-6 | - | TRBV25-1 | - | TGTGCCAGCAGTGAATATGGGGCTGGTTCACCCCTCCACTTT | CASSEYGAGSPLHF
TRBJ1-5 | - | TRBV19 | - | TGTGCCAGTAGTATTTCAACAAGGAGTCTCGGCAATCAGCCCCAGCATTTT | CASSISTRSLGNQPQHF
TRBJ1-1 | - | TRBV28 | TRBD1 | TGTGCCAGCAGTTCGCCCGGGGGACAGTTCGTGAACACTGAAGCTTTCTTT | CASSSPGGQFVNTEAFF
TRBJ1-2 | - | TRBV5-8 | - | TGTGCCAGCAGCTTCGGGAGGAAAAGGGGGGGCTATGGCTACACCTTC | CASSFGRKRGGYGYTF
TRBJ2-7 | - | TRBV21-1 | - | TGTGCCAGAGAGGACAGATCATACGAGCAGTACTTC | CAREDRSYEQYF
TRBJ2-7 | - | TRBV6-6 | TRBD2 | TGTGCCAGCAGTATTAGCGGGAGTATCTACGAGCAGTACTTC | CASSISGSIYEQYF
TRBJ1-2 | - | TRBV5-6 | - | TGTGCCAGCAGCCACGGAGCTAACTATGGCTACACCTTC | CASSHGANYGYTF
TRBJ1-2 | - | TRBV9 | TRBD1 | TGTGCCAGCAGCCCTAGGACAGGGTGGAATGGCTACACCTTC | CASSPRTGWNGYTF
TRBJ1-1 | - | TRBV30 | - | TGTGCCTGGTCTCCTCGAGTGAACACTGAAGCTTTCTTT | CAWSPRVNTEAFF
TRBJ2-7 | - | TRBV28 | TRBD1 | TGTGCCAGCAGCCCCGGGACAGTGAGGTACGAGCAGTACTTC | CASSPGTVRYEQYF
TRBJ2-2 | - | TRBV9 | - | TGTGCCAGCAGCGTAACAGGCAATAATTTCAACACCGGGGAGCTGTTTTTT | CASSVTGNNFNTGELFF
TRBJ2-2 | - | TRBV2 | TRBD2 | TGTGCCAGCAGAAGAGCGGGGGGCGGGGAGCTGTTTTTT | CASRRAGGGELFF
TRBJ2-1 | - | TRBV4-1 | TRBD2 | TGCGCCAGCAGCCACCCGGGACTAGCGAATGAGCAGTTCTTC | CASSHPGLANEQFF
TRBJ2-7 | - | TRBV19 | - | TGTGCCAGTAGTATGGGCGGGGAGTACGAGCAGTACTTC | CASSMGGEYEQYF
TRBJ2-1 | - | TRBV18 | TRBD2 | TGTGCCAGCTCACCACAGACTAGCGGGGACTACAATGAGCAGTTCTTC | CASSPQTSGDYNEQFF
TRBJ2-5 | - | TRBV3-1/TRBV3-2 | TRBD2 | TGTGCCAGCAGCCTTGGACTAGTTAAAGAGACCCAGTACTTC | CASSLGLVKETQYF
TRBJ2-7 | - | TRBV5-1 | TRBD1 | TGCGCCAGCAGTTGGGAAGGGGACAGGGAACACGAGCAGTACTTC | CASSWEGDREHEQYF
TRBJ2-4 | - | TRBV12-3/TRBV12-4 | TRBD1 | TGTGCCAGCAGTTTAGGACAGGGAAACATTCAGTACTTC | CASSLGQGNIQYF
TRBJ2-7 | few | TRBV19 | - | TGTGCCAGTAGTATAACTCAGGGAAGCAACGAGCAGTACTTC | CASSITQGSNEQYF
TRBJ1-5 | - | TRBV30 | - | TGTGCCTGGAGCAGGGGCTTCGGTCAGCCCCAGCATTTT | CAWSRGFGQPQHF
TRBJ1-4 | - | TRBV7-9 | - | TGTGCCAGCAGCTTGGCCGGCCTAGCTAATGAAAAACTGTTTTTT | CASSLAGLANEKLFF
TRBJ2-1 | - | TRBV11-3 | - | TGTGCCAGCAGCTTAGGGCCCCGGGACACCAAGCAGTTCTTC | CASSLGPRDTKQFF
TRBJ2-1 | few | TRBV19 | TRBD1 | TGTGCCAGTAGTGACACAGGGGACGTAAGCTACAATGAGCAGTTCTTC | CASSDTGDVSYNEQFF
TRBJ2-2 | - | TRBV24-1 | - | TGTGCCACCAGTGACCCACGGTTCACCGGGGAGCTGTTTTTT | CATSDPRFTGELFF
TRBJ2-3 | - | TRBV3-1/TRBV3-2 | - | TGTGCCAGCAGCCAAGATCCAACAGGGAGCACAGATACGCAGTATTTT | CASSQDPTGSTDTQYF
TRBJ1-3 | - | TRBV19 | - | TGTGCCAGTAGTATGTCAGACTCTGGAAACACCATATATTTT | CASSMSDSGNTIYF
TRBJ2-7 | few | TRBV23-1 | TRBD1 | TGCGCCAGCAGGAGAGACAGGGGCTCATACGAGCAGTACTTC | CASRRDRGSYEQYF
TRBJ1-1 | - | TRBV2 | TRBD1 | TGTGCCAGCAGCTGGACAGGGGGCTACACTGAAGCTTTCTTT | CASSWTGGYTEAFF
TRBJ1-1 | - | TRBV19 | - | TGTGCCAGTATCGTGGGGGGGGGCACTGAAGCTTTCTTT | CASIVGGGTEAFF
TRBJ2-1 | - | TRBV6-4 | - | TGTGCCAGCAGTTTCGTATCCGGGAACAATGAGCAGTTCTTC | CASSFVSGNNEQFF
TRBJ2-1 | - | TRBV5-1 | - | TGTGCCAGCAGCCCCGGGAACTACAATGAGCAGTTCTTC | CASSPGNYNEQFF
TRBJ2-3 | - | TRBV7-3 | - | TGTGCCAGCAGCTTAACGGCTGAATATACGCAGTATTTT | CASSLTAEYTQYF
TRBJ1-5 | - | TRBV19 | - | TGTGCCAGTAGTATAGTGAGGAGCAATCAGCCCCAGCATTTT | CASSIVRSNQPQHF
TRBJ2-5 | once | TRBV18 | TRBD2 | TGTGCCAGCTCCCCCACGGGGGGTCTACAAGAGACCCAGTACTTC | CASSPTGGLQETQYF
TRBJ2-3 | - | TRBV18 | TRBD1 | TGTGCCAGCTCACCAGGGGACAGGAAGTATTTT | CASSPGDRKYF
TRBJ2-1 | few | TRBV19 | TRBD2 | TGTGCCAGTAGGCAAGCGGGAGGGCAAAATAATGAGCAGTTCTTC | CASRQAGGQNNEQFF
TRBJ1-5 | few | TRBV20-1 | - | TGCAGTGCTTGGGCCACCGAAACCCAGCATTTT | CSAWATETQHF
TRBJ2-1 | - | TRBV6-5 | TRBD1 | TGTGCCAGCAGTCCCTACAGGGACAGCAATGAGCAGTTCTTC | CASSPYRDSNEQFF
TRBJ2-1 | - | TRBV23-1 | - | TGCGCCAACCCCATTTTTGAGGGAGTAATGGATGAGCAGTTCTTC | CANPIFEGVMDEQFF
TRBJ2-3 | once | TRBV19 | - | TGTGCCAGTACCAAAGGACAGAAGGGAGATACGCAGTATTTT | CASTKGQKGDTQYF
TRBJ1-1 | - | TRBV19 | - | TGTGCCAGTAGTATCCAGGGCTGGACTGAAGCTTTCTTT | CASSIQGWTEAFF